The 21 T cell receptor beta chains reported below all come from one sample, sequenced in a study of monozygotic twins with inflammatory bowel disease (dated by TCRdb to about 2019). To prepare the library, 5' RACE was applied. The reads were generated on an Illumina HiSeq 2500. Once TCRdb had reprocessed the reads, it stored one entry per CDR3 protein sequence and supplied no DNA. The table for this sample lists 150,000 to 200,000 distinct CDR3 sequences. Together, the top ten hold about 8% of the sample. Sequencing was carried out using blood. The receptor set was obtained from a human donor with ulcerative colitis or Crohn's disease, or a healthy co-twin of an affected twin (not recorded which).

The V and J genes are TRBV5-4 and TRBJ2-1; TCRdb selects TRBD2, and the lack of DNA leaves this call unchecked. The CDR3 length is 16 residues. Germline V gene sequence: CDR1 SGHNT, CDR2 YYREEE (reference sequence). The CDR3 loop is CASSLDVGGVYNEQFF.

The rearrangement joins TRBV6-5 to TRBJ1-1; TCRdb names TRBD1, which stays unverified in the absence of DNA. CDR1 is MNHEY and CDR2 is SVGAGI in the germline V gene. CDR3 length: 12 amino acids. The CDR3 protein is CASSGQQGEAFF.

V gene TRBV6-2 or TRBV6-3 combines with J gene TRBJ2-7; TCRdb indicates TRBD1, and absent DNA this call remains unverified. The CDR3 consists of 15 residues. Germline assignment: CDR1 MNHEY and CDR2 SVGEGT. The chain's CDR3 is CASSSPEGGSYEQYF.

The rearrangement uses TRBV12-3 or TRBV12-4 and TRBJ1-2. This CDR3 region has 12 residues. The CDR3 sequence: CASTVPALGVTF.

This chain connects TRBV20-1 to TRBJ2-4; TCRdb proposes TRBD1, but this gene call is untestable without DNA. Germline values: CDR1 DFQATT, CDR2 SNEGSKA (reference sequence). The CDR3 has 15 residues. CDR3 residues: CSARASGTVPDIQYF.

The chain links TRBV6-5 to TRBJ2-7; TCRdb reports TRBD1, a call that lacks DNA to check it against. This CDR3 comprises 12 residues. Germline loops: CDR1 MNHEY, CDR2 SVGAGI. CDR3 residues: CASGDDSYEQYF.

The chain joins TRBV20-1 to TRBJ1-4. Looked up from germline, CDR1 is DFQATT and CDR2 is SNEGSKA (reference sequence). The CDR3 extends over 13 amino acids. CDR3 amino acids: CSATGTANEKLFF.

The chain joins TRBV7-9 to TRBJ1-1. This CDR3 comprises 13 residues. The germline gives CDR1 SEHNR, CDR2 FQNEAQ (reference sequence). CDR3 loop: CASSERTPAEAFF.

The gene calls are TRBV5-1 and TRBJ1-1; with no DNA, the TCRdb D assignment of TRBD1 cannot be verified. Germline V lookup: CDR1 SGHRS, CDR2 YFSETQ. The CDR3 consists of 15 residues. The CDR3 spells CASSLAGGGGTEAFF.

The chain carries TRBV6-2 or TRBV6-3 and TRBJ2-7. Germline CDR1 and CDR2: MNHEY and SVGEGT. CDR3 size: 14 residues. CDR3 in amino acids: CASSYPLVSHEQYF.

The chain's CDR3 is CASSTPRDRVKTQYF. The rearrangement links TRBV5-4 to TRBJ2-5; no DNA is available, so the TRBD1 call from TCRdb remains unchecked. Germline V CDR1 and CDR2: SGHNT, YYREEE (reference sequence). The CDR3 is made up of 15 amino acids.

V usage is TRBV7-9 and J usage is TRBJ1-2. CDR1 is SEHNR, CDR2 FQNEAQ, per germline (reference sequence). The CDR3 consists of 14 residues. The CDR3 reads CASSLAPSNYGYTF.

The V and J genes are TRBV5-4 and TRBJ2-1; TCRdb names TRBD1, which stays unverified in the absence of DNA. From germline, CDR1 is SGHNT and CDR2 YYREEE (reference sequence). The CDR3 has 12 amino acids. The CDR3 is CASRGSGSEQFF.

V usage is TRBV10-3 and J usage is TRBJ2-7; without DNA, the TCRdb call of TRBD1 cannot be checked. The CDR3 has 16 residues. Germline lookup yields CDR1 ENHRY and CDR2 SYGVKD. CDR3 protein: CAISGRTGTGVDEQYF.

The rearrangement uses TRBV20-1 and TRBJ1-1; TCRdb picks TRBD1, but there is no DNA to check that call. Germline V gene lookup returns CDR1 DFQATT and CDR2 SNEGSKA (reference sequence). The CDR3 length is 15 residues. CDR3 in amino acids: CSARDWTAMNTEAFF.

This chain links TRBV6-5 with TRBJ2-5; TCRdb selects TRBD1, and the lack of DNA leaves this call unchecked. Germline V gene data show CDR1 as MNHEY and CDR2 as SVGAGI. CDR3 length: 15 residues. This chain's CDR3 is CASILRQGGKETQYF.

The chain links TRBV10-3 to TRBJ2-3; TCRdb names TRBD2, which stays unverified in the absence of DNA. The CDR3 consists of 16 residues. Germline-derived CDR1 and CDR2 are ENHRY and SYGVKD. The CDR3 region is CASGRNQKGTSDTQYF.

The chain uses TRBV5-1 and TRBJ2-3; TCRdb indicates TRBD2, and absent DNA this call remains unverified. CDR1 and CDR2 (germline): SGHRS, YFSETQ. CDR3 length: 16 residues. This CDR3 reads CASSFLAGGGTDTQYF.

CDR3 loop: CSVEGTGGARENEAFF. The chain uses TRBV29-1 and TRBJ1-1; TCRdb names TRBD1, which stays unverified in the absence of DNA. This CDR3 is 16 amino acids long. The germline gives CDR1 SQVTM, CDR2 ANQGSEA.

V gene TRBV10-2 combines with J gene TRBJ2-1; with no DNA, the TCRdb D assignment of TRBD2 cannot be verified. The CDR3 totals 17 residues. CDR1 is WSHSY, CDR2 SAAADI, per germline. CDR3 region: CASSERGRGTSINEQFF.

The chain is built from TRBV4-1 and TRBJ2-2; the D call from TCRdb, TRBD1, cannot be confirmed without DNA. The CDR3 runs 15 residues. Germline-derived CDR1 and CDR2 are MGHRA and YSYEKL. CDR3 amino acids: CASSQATGGTGELFF.